What follows are 28 T cell receptor beta chains derived from one specimen sequenced in a study of T cells in Graves' hyperthyroidism and ophthalmopathy. There were TCR beta CDR3 regions amplified from RNA transcripts. The TCR CDR3 was amplified in a first-round RT-PCR using the HTBI primer set. MiXCR was run by TCRdb on the multiplex PCR reads, yielding one entry per CDR3 protein. The sample has fewer than 200,000 distinct CDR3 sequences; about 9% are singletons. The sample was blood. The receptors were sampled from a woman between 18 and 29 years old with Graves' hyperthyroidism that later progressed to Graves' ophthalmopathy.

This clonotype has more than one count but fewer than ten. CDR3 region: CASGWYLDSSNYGYTF. CDR3 DNA sequence: TGTGCTAGTGGGTGGTATTTGGACAGTTCTAACTATGGCTACACCTTC. V gene TRBV12-5 combines with J gene TRBJ1-2; D perhaps matches TRBD1 (6 bases). V lost 6 bases and J 0 bases, leaving 17 bases between the germline ends. The germline V gene encodes CDR1 LGHNT and CDR2 FRNRAP. This CDR3 is built from 16 residues.

A note on this clonotype: A single base separates this from a much larger clone, so it may be a read error. The chain joins TRBV12-3 or TRBV12-4 to TRBJ2-1; D perhaps matches TRBD2 (6 bases). The CDR3 is 14 residues long. V gave up 8 bases and J gave up 1 base, with 12 bases separating them. The CDR3 sequence: CASWSGTSYNEQFF. CDR3 in DNA: TGTGCCAGCTGGTCCGGGACTTCCTACAATGAGCAGTTCTTC.

This clonotype was observed many times. The chain joins TRBV19 to TRBJ1-3, with D uncertain. The V end lost 5 bases, the J end lost 0 bases, and 11 bases lay between the germline ends. This CDR3 comprises 15 residues. Germline values: CDR1 LNHDA, CDR2 SQIVND (reference sequence). DNA of the CDR3: TGTGCCAGTAGTCTGGACTTGCGCTCTGGAAACACCATATATTTT. It encodes CASSLDLRSGNTIYF.

This chain links TRBV30 with TRBJ2-1; D unclear. The CDR3 is 13 amino acids. The germline CDR1 and CDR2 sequences are GTSNPN and SVGIG (reference sequence). V was shortened by 4 bases and J by 0 bases, with 7 bases between the two germline ends. The CDR3 nucleotides are TGTGCCTGGACCGGGTCCTCCTACAATGAGCAGTTCTTC. Protein product: CAWTGSSYNEQFF.

This chain uses TRBV28 with TRBJ1-2; 9 bases map to TRBD1. The CDR3 spans 15 residues. The V gene's germline CDR1 is MDHEN and CDR2 SYDVKM. With V trimmed by 5 bases and J by 2 bases, 6 bases remained unmatched. The CDR3 loop is CASSPPTGGNYGYTF. In DNA, the CDR3 is TGTGCCAGCAGTCCCCCGACAGGGGGAAACTATGGCTACACCTTC.

The V gene is TRBV10-3, the J gene TRBJ2-1, with D maybe TRBD1 (5 bases). Looked up from germline, CDR1 is ENHRY and CDR2 is SYGVKD. The CDR3 runs to 13 residues. Trimming took 5 bases from V and 7 from J, leaving 12 bases between them. The CDR3 sequence is CAISPSSGNEQFF. DNA of the CDR3: TGTGCCATCAGTCCCTCCTCAGGGAATGAGCAGTTCTTC.

This clonotype has ten or more counts. The V and J genes are TRBV2 and TRBJ1-1; possibly TRBD1 for D (5 bases). The V gene's germline CDR1 is SNHLY and CDR2 FYNNEI. This CDR3 has 18 amino acids. The germline V and J ends were trimmed by 7 bases and 0 bases, with 24 bases remaining between them. CDR3 loop: CASTERVWGEIMNTEAFF. The DNA for the CDR3 is TGTGCCAGCACAGAACGGGTCTGGGGCGAGATCATGAACACTGAAGCTTTCTTT.

The CDR3 sequence is CASSPEVQGALDGYTF. The CDR3 DNA reads TGTGCCAGCAGCCCAGAAGTCCAGGGGGCGCTGGATGGCTACACCTTC. The rearrangement joins TRBV5-5 to TRBJ1-2, with 8 nucleotides matching TRBD1. J lost 6 bases, V lost 4 bases, and 14 bases had no gene match. Germline V gene data show CDR1 as SGHKS and CDR2 as YYEKEE (reference sequence). This CDR3 spans 16 amino acids.

As concerns this clonotype: This may stem from a read error, because a much larger clone lies one nucleotide away. This chain uses TRBV7-8 with TRBJ2-7; D may be TRBD1 or TRBD2 (5 bases each). Trimming removed 1 base from V and 2 bases from J, with 15 bases in between. Per germline, CDR1 SGHVS and CDR2 FQNEAQ. This CDR3 is 16 amino acids long. The CDR3 spells CASSLDFVGVTYEQYF. In nucleotides, the CDR3 is TGTGCCAGCAGCTTAGACTTTGTGGGGGTGACCTACGAGCAGTACTTC.

There are many counts of this clonotype. The V call is TRBV9, the J call TRBJ1-1, with a possible D match to TRBD1 (5 bases). The CDR3 covers 13 residues. The germline V gene has CDR1 SGDLS and CDR2 YYNGEE. Trimming took off 0 bases at V and 6 bases at J, with 9 bases between the two ends. CDR3 sequence: CASSVVSGAEAFF. In nucleotides, the CDR3 is TGTGCCAGCAGCGTAGTTTCGGGGGCTGAAGCTTTCTTT.

This clonotype has ten or more counts. The chain couples TRBV28 to TRBJ2-5; D remains ambiguous. From germline, CDR1 is MDHEN and CDR2 SYDVKM. V was cut by 3 bases and J by 1 base, with 6 bases left in between. The CDR3 extends over 13 amino acids. CDR3 amino acids: CASSLRFQETQYF. The CDR3 bases are TGTGCCAGCAGTTTGAGGTTCCAAGAGACCCAGTACTTC.

This clonotype was observed at least ten times. The chain joins TRBV10-3 to TRBJ2-4; 11 bases align to TRBD2. The germline V gene has CDR1 ENHRY and CDR2 SYGVKD. V shed 3 bases, J shed 3 bases, and the junction held 7 bases outside the gene matches. There are 17 residues in the CDR3. As DNA, the CDR3 is TGTGCCATCAGTGAATTAGCGGGGGGGCTAGGCAAAAACATTCAGTACTTC. It translates to CAISELAGGLGKNIQYF.

This CDR3 reads CASSISLAYNEQFF. The CDR3 DNA is TGTGCCAGTAGTATTAGTCTAGCATACAATGAGCAGTTCTTC. The genes are TRBV19 and TRBJ2-1; tentative D call: TRBD2 (5 bases). Germline loops: CDR1 LNHDA, CDR2 SQIVND (reference sequence). This CDR3 is built from 14 residues. V was cut by 3 bases and J by 4 bases, with 10 bases left in between.

This clonotype was recorded many times. V and J are TRBV18 and TRBJ1-1; perhaps TRBD1 as D (6 bases). The V gene lost 1 base and the J gene lost 3 bases, with 15 bases spanning the gap. Germline V CDR1 and CDR2: KGHSH, LQKENI. The CDR3 extends over 16 amino acids. The CDR3 reads CASSPREQGRHTEAFF. CDR3 nucleotide sequence: TGTGCCAGCTCACCACGAGAACAGGGTCGGCACACTGAAGCTTTCTTT.

This clonotype has more than one count but fewer than ten. V usage is TRBV24-1 and J usage is TRBJ2-7; TRBD1 matches 9 bases. V trimming: 3 bases; J trimming: 1 base; junction bases outside the gene matches: 3. The germline CDR1 and CDR2 sequences are KGHDR and SFDVKD. This CDR3 contains 15 residues. The CDR3 is CATSDPGTGSYEQYF. The CDR3, as DNA: TGTGCCACCAGTGATCCCGGGACAGGGTCCTACGAGCAGTACTTC.

This clonotype was observed at least ten times. J is TRBJ1-6 and V is TRBV27; perhaps TRBD1 as D (6 bases). Deletions cut 4 bases from V and 6 bases from J, with 10 bases between. The CDR3 extends over 14 amino acids. Germline V CDR1 and CDR2: MNHEY, SMNVEV (reference sequence). The CDR3 loop reads CASSYGGLNSPLHF. The CDR3 DNA is TGTGCCAGCAGTTACGGGGGGCTTAATTCACCCCTCCACTTT.

This clonotype was found a few times. Relative to the germline gene, one junction end is altered; a read error may explain this. Here the CDR3 DNA reads TGTGCTAGCAGCCCCGGGACAGGGACTAATGAAAAACTGTTTTTT. It yields the protein CASSPGTGTNEKLFF. This chain joins TRBV7-7 and TRBJ1-4, with TRBD1 identical over 9 bases. This CDR3 contains 15 residues. CDR1 is SSHAT and CDR2 is FNYEAQ in the germline V gene (reference sequence). The variable domain in full, completed from reference TRBV7-7 and TRBJ1-4, reads GAGVSQSPRYKVTKRGQDVTLRCDPISSHATLYWYQQALGQGPEFLTYFNYEAQPDKSGLPSDRFSAERPEGSISTLTIQRTEQRDSAMYRCASSPGTGTNEKLFFGSGTQLSVL.

This clonotype was observed many times. The V gene is TRBV29-1, the J gene TRBJ2-2, with unresolved D. The CDR3 covers 13 residues. Trimming shortened V by 6 bases and J by 1 base, and 9 bases separated the two germline ends. CDR1 and CDR2 from the germline V gene are SQVTM and ANQGSEA. DNA of the CDR3: TGCAGCGTCCAACAGATGAACACCGGGGAGCTGTTTTTT. This codes for CSVQQMNTGELFF.

This clonotype was counted many times. The chain combines TRBV30 with TRBJ2-1, with TRBD1 as a possible D gene (6 bases). The CDR3 consists of 11 residues. V lost 4 bases to trimming and J lost 9 bases, with 10 bases between them. Germline V CDR1 and CDR2: GTSNPN, SVGIG (reference sequence). Here the CDR3 DNA reads TGTGCCTGGAACACAGGGCTTGAGCAGTTCTTC. Amino acids: CAWNTGLEQFF.

This clonotype was counted ten times or more. V gene TRBV5-4 combines with J gene TRBJ2-1; the match to TRBD1 covers 9 bases. V shed 4 bases and J 8 bases; nucleotides not matched to a gene: 16. CDR3 length equals 17 residues. Germline V lookup: CDR1 SGHNT, CDR2 YYREEE (reference sequence). The CDR3, as DNA: TGTGCCAGCAGCCGCAGGGGAGGGACAGGGAAGGACTATGAGCAGTTCTTC. Protein: CASSRRGGTGKDYEQFF. Variable domain in full (rest from reference TRBV5-4 and TRBJ2-1): ETGVTQSPTHLIKTRGQQVTLRCSSQSGHNTVSWYQQALGQGPQFIFQYYREEENGRGNFPPRFSGLQFPNYSSELNVNALELDDSALYLCASSRRGGTGKDYEQFFGPGTRLTVL.

In its sample, this clonotype was seen many times. The rearrangement uses TRBV2 and TRBJ1-5, with 7 nucleotides matching TRBD1. V lost 7 bases, J lost 7 bases, and 10 bases stayed unmatched. This CDR3 is 14 amino acids long. Germline V CDR1 and CDR2: SNHLY, FYNNEI. CDR3 in DNA: TGTGCCAGCACCAGACAGGGCTCTGGGCAGCCCCAGCATTTT. It encodes CASTRQGSGQPQHF.

This clonotype was found many times. The rearrangement uses TRBV2 and TRBJ1-5, with D unclear. Germline-derived CDR1 and CDR2 are SNHLY and FYNNEI. This CDR3 is 12 amino acids long. The V and J ends lost 5 bases and 4 bases respectively, with 6 bases between them. CDR3 residues: CASSLLNQPQHF. CDR3 sequence (DNA): TGTGCCAGCAGTCTCCTGAATCAGCCCCAGCATTTT.

The chain combines TRBV7-9 with TRBJ2-1, with TRBD1 matching over 7 bases. Germline values: CDR1 SEHNR, CDR2 FQNEAQ (reference sequence). CDR3 length: 12 residues. The V gene end was trimmed by 11 bases and the J gene end by 4 bases; junction bases not matched to a gene: 5. CDR3 nucleotides: TGTGCCCCCGGGACAGCTTACAATGAGCAGTTCTTC. Amino acids: CAPGTAYNEQFF.

This clonotype was counted once. This may stem from a read error, because a much larger clone lies one nucleotide away. This chain links TRBV29-1 with TRBJ1-1; D is perhaps TRBD1 (5 bases). The V gene's germline CDR1 is SQVTM and CDR2 ANQGSEA. V was trimmed by 7 bases and J by 7 bases, leaving 13 bases between them. This CDR3 comprises 11 residues. CDR3 in DNA: TGCAGCGCGCAGGGAGCCGTTGAAGCTTTCTTT. As protein: CSAQGAVEAFF. Supplemented by reference TRBV29-1 and TRBJ1-1, the full variable domain reads SAVISQKPSRDICQRGTSLTIQCQVDSQVTMMFWYRQQPGQSLTLIATANQGSEATYESGFVIDKFPISRPNLTFSTLTVSNMSPEDSSIYLCSAQGAVEAFFGQGTRLTVV.

This clonotype was recorded many times. The V gene is TRBV19, the J gene TRBJ2-2; 7 bases are shared with TRBD1. J gave up 6 bases and V 5 bases, and 12 bases lay outside the gene matches. The CDR3 has 16 amino acids. Germline V lookup: CDR1 LNHDA, CDR2 SQIVND (reference sequence). Here the CDR3 DNA reads TGTGCCAGTAGTCCTTCACGACAGGGACCGGCCGGGGAGCTGTTTTTT. Its translation: CASSPSRQGPAGELFF.

Many counts were recorded for this clonotype. This chain connects TRBV7-8 to TRBJ1-5; D gene unclear. Deletions cut 5 bases from V and 5 bases from J, with 10 bases between. Germline lookup yields CDR1 SGHVS and CDR2 FQNEAQ. The CDR3 totals 13 residues. CDR3 bases: TGTGCCAGCAGCAACCGGCTGGATCAGCCCCAGCATTTT. Amino acids: CASSNRLDQPQHF.

The V gene is TRBV7-9, the J gene TRBJ2-7, with no clear D. The CDR3 contains 17 residues. The V end was cut by 3 bases, the J end by 3 bases, with 21 bases between. Germline loops: CDR1 SEHNR, CDR2 FQNEAQ (reference sequence). CDR3 amino acids: CASSFFSWGREGYEQYF. The CDR3 region has the DNA TGTGCCAGCAGCTTTTTTTCCTGGGGTCGAGAAGGCTACGAGCAGTACTTC.

This clonotype showed up just a few times. Its ends do not fully match the called genes, so a read error is possible. The chain uses TRBV5-1 and TRBJ2-1; D is perhaps TRBD2 (5 bases). CDR3 size: 15 residues. CDR1 is SGHRS, CDR2 YFSETQ, per germline. Written as DNA, the CDR3 is TGCGCCAGCAGCCCAACGGGGATCTCCTACAATGGGCAGTTCTTC. Translating gives CASSPTGISYNGQFF.